The sequence of this T cell receptor beta chain was determined in a study of T-cell memory formation after mild COVID-19. Across the whole study: Most TCR clusters belonged to a single donor.

TCRdb called the 5' RACE reads again in MiXCR, with one record for every CDR3 protein. The sample lists about 130,000 distinct CDR3 sequences, approximately 5.9% occurring once. The study's findings and limits: Cross-reactive memory appears to have joined, as suggested by some responding clones showing up in pre-infection memory. CD4+ contracting clones were mainly CM and EM; CD8+ ones, EMRA.

About this clonotype: Its target is not known.

The receptor was derived from an adult woman who had mild COVID-19 (a few samples of this study predate the infection). Cell type and time point are not known. Sequencing was carried out using PBMCs or a T cell subset sorted from them (not recorded which).

As DNA, the CDR3 is TGCGCCAGCAGCTTAGCGGGGGCAACCACAGATACGCAGTATTTT. Translation: CASSLAGATTDTQYF. J is TRBJ2-3 and V is TRBV5-1, with 8 bases matching TRBD2. J lost 2 bases, V lost 2 bases, and 4 bases had no gene match. CDR3 length: 15 amino acids. CDR1 is SGHRS and CDR2 is YFSETQ in the germline V gene.